These T cell receptor beta chains were read from a single sample in a study of blood T cell repertoires in COVID-19. Libraries were prepared by immunoSEQ multiplex PCR; TCRdb keeps only in-frame clonotypes and omits some of them. The table includes 97,000 or so clones, approximately 80% detected once. The sequenced material came from peripheral blood. Receptors originate from a man aged 60 to 69 with active or convalescent COVID-19. Both conserved end residues are trimmed from each CDR3.

len: 10
v_gene: TRBV16
CDR3aa: ASSPPGYEQY

len: 14
v_gene: TRBV15
CDR3aa: ATSRDRSTGFSPLH

len: 12
v_gene: TRBV29-1
CDR3aa: SVYASGNYNEQF

len: 14
v_gene: TRBV18
CDR3aa: ASSPPGGTYTDTQY

len: 10
v_gene: TRBV5-1
CDR3aa: ASSFEGRGYT

len: 13
v_gene: TRBV10-3
CDR3aa: AISTSGAEGNEQF

len: 11
v_gene: TRBV19
CDR3aa: ASKQGSDEKLF

len: 11
v_gene: TRBV7-8
CDR3aa: ASSLEAHSPLH

len: 14
v_gene: TRBV29-1
CDR3aa: SVDRGRRMGQETQY

len: 11
v_gene: TRBV14
CDR3aa: ASSQFGQTEAF

len: 13
v_gene: TRBV7-9
CDR3aa: ASSLRGTENTEAF

len: 12
v_gene: TRBV11-3
CDR3aa: ASSPRTGRDEQF

len: 14
v_gene: TRBV10-3
CDR3aa: AISESGTSGTREQY

len: 11
v_gene: TRBV27
CDR3aa: ASSLDGRYGYT

len: 11
v_gene: TRBV27
CDR3aa: ASSLEQNYEQY

len: 14
v_gene: TRBV6-5
CDR3aa: ASSLARTGGFSPLH

len: 11
v_gene: TRBV29-1
CDR3aa: SAETGDLGKAF

len: 10
v_gene: TRBV4-1
CDR3aa: ASSQGGNEQF

len: 16
v_gene: TRBV28
CDR3aa: ASSLYLPGESSYNEQF

len: 14
v_gene: TRBV7-6
CDR3aa: ASSPSGTGGGEKLF

len: 16
v_gene: TRBV20-1
CDR3aa: SASSVAGDRSSYNEQF

len: 11
v_gene: TRBV10-3
CDR3aa: ATQAGGPNEQF

len: 12
v_gene: TRBV5-1
CDR3aa: ASSLQGGTGELF

len: 14
v_gene: TRBV27
CDR3aa: ASSPIPGQGGEPQH

len: 14
v_gene: TRBV28
CDR3aa: ASSLWAGVGRSEQF

len: 13
v_gene: TRBV6-5
CDR3aa: ASRTAWRGYTEAF

len: 13
v_gene: TRBV19
CDR3aa: ASTSDRGPNQPQH

len: 12
v_gene: TRBV9
CDR3aa: ASSVDPANYGYT

len: 14
v_gene: TRBV30
CDR3aa: AWSVHSGRQTSPLH

len: 14
v_gene: TRBV27
CDR3aa: ASRFRGESYNSPLH

len: 15
v_gene: TRBV5-1
CDR3aa: ASSLARRAEGGDEQY

len: 13
v_gene: TRBV28
CDR3aa: ASSTTGTGKGEQY

len: 15
v_gene: TRBV5-1
CDR3aa: ASSLGRSVATNEKLF

len: 13
v_gene: TRBV4-1
CDR3aa: ATARGGSPTDTQY

len: 13
v_gene: TRBV24-1
CDR3aa: ATSDRGQGAGPQH

len: 14
v_gene: TRBV5-5
CDR3aa: ASSLVWQGAGTEAF

len: 13
v_gene: TRBV28
CDR3aa: ASSLGGVGSYEQY

len: 11
v_gene: TRBV10-1
CDR3aa: ASSLAGNTEAF

len: 12
v_gene: TRBV4-1
CDR3aa: ASSQTRGQPKAF

len: 13
v_gene: TRBV5-4
CDR3aa: ASSLRDRGTGELF

len: 14
v_gene: TRBV15
CDR3aa: ATSRGAGGAYNEQF

len: 16
v_gene: TRBV19
CDR3aa: ASSPRDRVSSGANVLT

len: 10
v_gene: TRBV19
CDR3aa: ASNPGGETQY

len: 15
v_gene: TRBV13
CDR3aa: ASSSGGTSGSGDTQY

len: 15
v_gene: TRBV5-1
CDR3aa: ASRKGAGQMSSYEQY

len: 12
v_gene: TRBV25-1
CDR3aa: ASSARGPGNTIY

len: 13
v_gene: TRBV11-2
CDR3aa: ASSASGVGLDTQY

len: 14
v_gene: TRBV21-1
CDR3aa: ASSKVGGSSNNEQF

len: 12
v_gene: TRBV6-5
CDR3aa: ASQKTGEKGEQF

len: 11
v_gene: TRBV20-1
CDR3aa: SASRGTHTEAF

len: 10
v_gene: TRBV4-3
CDR3aa: ASSQGETEAF

len: 14
v_gene: TRBV3-1/TRBV3-2
CDR3aa: ASSGDRGWANEKLF

len: 12
v_gene: TRBV28
CDR3aa: ASSLTGARAEAF

len: 15
v_gene: TRBV15
CDR3aa: ATSTPEGLARNQPQH

len: 16
v_gene: TRBV11-2
CDR3aa: ASSSRTQGELSGNTIY

len: 12
v_gene: TRBV9
CDR3aa: ASSGGGAHNEQF

len: 14
v_gene: TRBV6-1
CDR3aa: ASSEAQSGGLYEQY

len: 13
v_gene: TRBV6-1
CDR3aa: ASSDWGGLNQPQH

len: 11
v_gene: TRBV6-5
CDR3aa: ASSFRRGGELF

len: 14
v_gene: TRBV7-2
CDR3aa: ASSLDGTGPYNEQF